Listed here are 26 T cell receptor beta chains from one sample, sequenced in a study of T cells in Graves' hyperthyroidism and ophthalmopathy. Amplification of TCR beta CDR3 regions was performed using RNA transcripts as template. The HTBI primer set was used in a first-round RT-PCR of the TCR CDR3. TCRdb re-called the multiplex PCR reads with MiXCR, one entry per CDR3 protein. The sample shows about 210,000 distinct CDR3 sequences, roughly a sixth of them seen only once. The material sequenced was blood. These receptors originate from a man aged 50 to 60 with Graves' hyperthyroidism.

In its sample, this clonotype was seen a few times. The J gene is TRBJ2-3, the V gene TRBV29-1; 9 bases map to TRBD2. Trimming took 5 bases from V and 0 from J; bases not matched to a gene: 18. This CDR3 is built from 19 residues. CDR1 and CDR2 (germline): SQVTM, ANQGSEA. The CDR3 DNA sequence: TGCAGCGTTTCCCTTAGGTCGACTACTACTAGCGGGAGCACAGATACGCAGTATTTT. It encodes CSVSLRSTTTSGSTDTQYF.

Ten or more counts support this clonotype. This chain joins TRBV28 and TRBJ1-1; D ambiguous. Germline V gene sequence: CDR1 MDHEN, CDR2 SYDVKM. V dropped 0 bases and J dropped 5 bases, with 7 bases sitting between them. This CDR3 has 13 amino acids. The CDR3 protein is CASSLWTMTEAFF. CDR3 in DNA: TGTGCCAGCAGTTTATGGACGATGACTGAAGCTTTCTTT. Drawing the rest from reference TRBV28 and TRBJ1-1, the complete variable domain is DVKVTQSSRYLVKRTGEKVFLECVQDMDHENMFWYRQDPGLGLRLIYFSYDVKMKEKGDIPEGYSVSREKKERFSLILESASTNQTSMYLCASSLWTMTEAFFGQGTRLTVV.

This clonotype occurred many times. The chain joins TRBV11-3 to TRBJ2-7, with 11 bases lining up with TRBD2. The CDR3 spans 14 residues. Germline CDR1 SGHNT, CDR2 YENEEA. The junction had 7 bases not matched to a gene; V was cut back by 8 bases and J by 4 bases. The DNA for the CDR3 is TGTGCCAGCCGCCGGACTAGCGGGTCGTACGAGCAGTACTTC. As protein: CASRRTSGSYEQYF.

This clonotype was counted a few times. The J gene is TRBJ1-2, the V gene TRBV4-1; D is undetermined. CDR1 and CDR2 from the germline V gene are MGHRA and YSYEKL. Trimming left V 1 base short and J 3 bases short, with 12 bases between. The CDR3 covers 15 residues. For the CDR3, the DNA is TGCGCCAGCAGCCAAGCTTGGGGAGATGACTATGGCTACACCTTC. This translates into CASSQAWGDDYGYTF.

The chain combines TRBV20-1 with TRBJ1-3; 7 bases map to TRBD1. Germline V gene sequence: CDR1 DFQATT, CDR2 SNEGSKA (reference sequence). This CDR3 comprises 13 residues. V trimming: 7 bases; J trimming: 1 base; junction bases outside the gene matches: 4. The CDR3 nucleotides read TGCAGTGGTCGACAGGGTTCTGGAAACACCATATATTTT. This encodes CSGRQGSGNTIYF.

This clonotype was detected many times. The rearrangement uses TRBV11-2 and TRBJ2-1; 10 bases map to TRBD2. The CDR3 is 17 residues long. Germline V CDR1 and CDR2: SGHAT, FQNNGV. J gave up 5 bases and V 2 bases, and 9 bases lay outside the gene matches. The CDR3 reads CASSLTGGLAANNEQFF. The CDR3 region has the DNA TGTGCCAGCAGCTTAACCGGCGGACTAGCGGCGAACAATGAGCAGTTCTTC.

This clonotype was counted ten times or more. The chain links TRBV11-2 to TRBJ1-1; D is perhaps TRBD1 (5 bases). Trimming shortened V by 2 bases and J by 3 bases, and 10 bases separated the two germline ends. CDR3 length: 14 residues. The germline gives CDR1 SGHAT, CDR2 FQNNGV. For the CDR3, the DNA is TGTGCCAGCAGCTTAAGGCAGGGAGACACTGAAGCTTTCTTT. This sequence encodes CASSLRQGDTEAFF.

Many counts were recorded for this clonotype. The rearrangement uses TRBV19 and TRBJ2-5; no reliable D call. Germline CDR1 and CDR2: LNHDA and SQIVND (reference sequence). There are 15 residues in the CDR3. Trimming cost V 6 bases and J 1 base, with 15 bases left between them. For the CDR3, the DNA is TGTGCCAGTAGCCGGGCGATCGCGGTCCAAGAGACCCAGTACTTC. Residues: CASSRAIAVQETQYF.

A few counts support this clonotype. V and J are TRBV27 and TRBJ2-2; no clear D gene. V gave up 4 bases and J gave up 6 bases, with 12 bases separating them. The germline V gene encodes CDR1 MNHEY and CDR2 SMNVEV (reference sequence). This CDR3 contains 14 residues. In DNA form, the CDR3 reads TGTGCCAGCAGTTGGGGAAAAGCTTCCGGGGAGCTGTTTTTT. Protein sequence: CASSWGKASGELFF.

This clonotype was counted only a few times. The CDR3 DNA reads as TGTGCCAGCAGTTTAATGGGACAGGTCTACGAGCAGTACTTC. Residues: CASSLMGQVYEQYF. V is TRBV28 and J is TRBJ2-7, with 8 bases fitting TRBD1. The CDR3 runs to 14 residues. Trimming removed 2 bases from V and 3 bases from J; junction bases left unmatched: 3. CDR1 and CDR2 (germline): MDHEN, SYDVKM.

V is TRBV6-5 and J is TRBJ1-1, with unresolved D. Germline loops: CDR1 MNHEY, CDR2 SVGAGI. Trimming shortened V by 0 bases and J by 0 bases, and 11 bases separated the two germline ends. There are 16 residues in the CDR3. The CDR3 DNA reads TGTGCCAGCAGTTACTCGAGCTTGGCCGTGAACACTGAAGCTTTCTTT. Translating it yields CASSYSSLAVNTEAFF.

At least ten counts were recorded for this clonotype. The chain recombines TRBV9 with TRBJ2-3, with 7 bases lining up with TRBD1. The J segment lost 1 base and the V segment lost 0 bases, leaving 8 bases of the junction unmatched. CDR1 and CDR2 (germline): SGDLS, YYNGEE. This CDR3 has 17 residues. The CDR3 loop is CASSVVPWDSGTDTQYF. DNA of the CDR3: TGTGCCAGCAGCGTAGTCCCTTGGGACAGCGGCACAGATACGCAGTATTTT. Drawing the rest from reference TRBV9 and TRBJ2-3, the complete variable domain is DSGVTQTPKHLITATGQRVTLRCSPRSGDLSVYWYQQSLDQGLQFLIQYYNGEERAKGNILERFSAQQFPDLHSELNLSSLELGDSALYFCASSVVPWDSGTDTQYFGPGTRLTVL.

Many counts were recorded for this clonotype. V is TRBV7-8 and J is TRBJ2-5; D may match TRBD1 or TRBD2 (5 bases each). From germline, CDR1 is SGHVS and CDR2 FQNEAQ. V was cut by 2 bases and J by 5 bases, with 18 bases left in between. There are 16 residues in the CDR3. The CDR3 protein is CASSLRRDLMRETQYF. The CDR3 DNA reads as TGTGCCAGCAGCTTACGCCGGGACCTTATGAGGGAGACCCAGTACTTC. The whole variable domain, remainder taken from reference TRBV7-8 and TRBJ2-5, is GAGVSQSPRYKVAKRGQDVALRCDPISGHVSLFWYQQALGQGPEFLTYFQNEAQLDKSGLPSDRFFAERPEGSVSTLKIQRTQQEDSAVYLCASSLRRDLMRETQYFGPGTRLLVL.

This clonotype was counted many times. The J gene is TRBJ2-7, the V gene TRBV6-1; 8 bases agree with TRBD2. V was clipped by 7 bases and J by 5 bases; unmatched bases: 13. There are 15 residues in the CDR3. Germline-derived CDR1 and CDR2 are MNHNS and SASEGT. The CDR3 DNA reads as TGTGCCAGCACTATTACCCCCGGGAGGGAGAACGAGCAGTACTTC. It yields the protein CASTITPGRENEQYF.

V is TRBV7-9 and J is TRBJ2-1; TRBD2 matches at 7 bases. CDR1 is SEHNR and CDR2 is FQNEAQ in the germline V gene (reference sequence). With 5 bases clipped from V and 6 bases from J, the junction kept 13 bases outside the gene matches. The CDR3 length is 16 residues. The chain's CDR3 is CASSPGWGGVGNEQFF. The CDR3 region has the DNA TGTGCCAGCAGCCCTGGGTGGGGAGGGGTAGGCAATGAGCAGTTCTTC.

This clonotype was observed a few times. The chain couples TRBV29-1 to TRBJ2-1, with D possibly matching TRBD2 (6 bases). This CDR3 contains 13 residues. The germline V and J ends were trimmed by 7 bases and 3 bases, with 13 bases remaining between them. CDR1 and CDR2 (germline): SQVTM, ANQGSEA. CDR3: CSAPGLNYNEQFF. The CDR3 region has the DNA TGCAGCGCCCCGGGACTTAACTACAATGAGCAGTTCTTC.

This clonotype was recorded a few times. The chain is built from TRBV5-5 and TRBJ2-5; D not resolved. The CDR3 length is 13 residues. The germline CDR1 and CDR2 sequences are SGHKS and YYEKEE (reference sequence). V shed 1 base and J shed 5 bases, with 9 bases lying between them. CDR3 protein: CASSLWGIETQYF. The CDR3 DNA is TGTGCCAGCAGCTTGTGGGGTATTGAGACCCAGTACTTC.

This clonotype has just a few counts. The genes are TRBV20-1 and TRBJ2-1, with a tentative D call TRBD2 (6 bases). Germline V gene lookup returns CDR1 DFQATT and CDR2 SNEGSKA (reference sequence). Trimming removed 7 bases from V and 0 bases from J, with 13 bases in between. The CDR3 has 14 amino acids. This CDR3 reads CSVNSGRSYNEQFF. Written as DNA, the CDR3 is TGCAGTGTGAACAGCGGGCGCTCCTACAATGAGCAGTTCTTC.

This clonotype was observed a handful of times. In nucleotides, the CDR3 is TGTGCCAGCAGCTTATGGGACTCTGGGGCCAACGTCCTGACTTTC. This sequence encodes CASSLWDSGANVLTF. The rearrangement uses TRBV7-6 and TRBJ2-6, with unresolved D. CDR1 is SGHVS and CDR2 is FNYEAQ in the germline V gene. Trimming removed 2 bases from V and 0 bases from J, with 5 bases in between. CDR3 length: 15 residues.

In its sample, this clonotype was seen many times. This chain joins TRBV6-1 and TRBJ2-3, with 8 bases that match TRBD1. CDR3 length: 13 residues. Germline assignment: CDR1 MNHNS and CDR2 SASEGT. Trimming removed 5 bases from V and 4 bases from J; junction bases left unmatched: 2. Written as DNA, the CDR3 is TGTGCCAGCAGTTCAGGGGGCGCAGATACGCAGTATTTT. Encoded protein: CASSSGGADTQYF.

This clonotype was observed many times. The chain employs TRBV7-9 and TRBJ1-2; possibly TRBD1 for D (5 bases). The CDR3 runs 19 residues. The V gene lost 5 bases and the J gene lost 0 bases, with 25 bases spanning the gap. Germline values: CDR1 SEHNR, CDR2 FQNEAQ (reference sequence). CDR3 in DNA: TGTGCCAGCAGCCAATCCAATTACAGGAGAAGATCTTCTAACTATGGCTACACCTTC. Translated: CASSQSNYRRRSSNYGYTF.

This clonotype was counted a single time. The J gene is TRBJ2-3, the V gene TRBV7-9, with D possibly matching TRBD1 (6 bases). The CDR3 runs 15 residues. The germline V gene has CDR1 SEHNR and CDR2 FQNEAQ (reference sequence). Trimming removed 8 bases at V and 4 bases at J, with 19 bases between. The CDR3 DNA follows: TGTGCCAGCGAAGGGTATGCTGCAGGGGCAGATACGCAGTATTTT. Translating it yields CASEGYAAGADTQYF.

This chain connects TRBV10-1 to TRBJ2-5; TRBD2 aligns across 8 bases. V was pared by 5 bases and J by 5 bases, with 4 bases of the junction left unmatched. The germline V gene has CDR1 WNHNN and CDR2 SYGVQD (reference sequence). This CDR3 has 13 residues. The CDR3 here is CASSKGLVETQYF. DNA of the CDR3: TGCGCCAGCAGTAAGGGACTAGTGGAGACCCAGTACTTC.

J is TRBJ2-3 and V is TRBV5-8; 11 positions agree with TRBD2. Trimming removed 8 bases from V and 6 bases from J; junction bases left unmatched: 8. This CDR3 spans 14 amino acids. Germline V gene sequence: CDR1 SGHTS, CDR2 YDEGEE. The CDR3: CASTLAGGFDTQYF. The CDR3, as DNA: TGTGCCAGTACCCTAGCGGGAGGCTTCGATACGCAGTATTTT.

This clonotype appeared many times. This chain uses TRBV12-5 with TRBJ2-1, with a weak D call TRBD1 (6 bases). V was cut by 0 bases and J by 10 bases, with 10 bases left in between. The V gene's germline CDR1 is LGHNT and CDR2 FRNRAP. This CDR3 has 13 residues. The CDR3 loop is CASGLVAGTEQFF. The DNA for the CDR3 is TGTGCTAGTGGTTTGGTTGCCGGGACAGAGCAGTTCTTC.

To note about this clonotype: Just one base apart from a much larger clone, this may be a read error. The rearrangement uses TRBV7-2 and TRBJ2-7; 7 nucleotides agree with TRBD1. The J call may be in error: the DNA end matches TRBJ2-1 better. The CDR3 has 13 amino acids. Germline V lookup: CDR1 SGHTA, CDR2 FQGNSA. The CDR3 is CASSKTGVNEQFF. CDR3 coding DNA: TGTGCCAGCAGCAAAACAGGGGTCAACGAGCAGTTCTTC.